Given below is one TCR beta chain in context. The antigen is not known. V dropped 5 bases and J dropped 1 base, with 15 bases sitting between them. Germline V gene lookup returns CDR1 SGHTA and CDR2 FQGNSA. The CDR3 contains 15 residues. These data originate in a study of post-analysis software for immune sequencing data. As for the study in general: Recorded disease courses covered relapsing-remitting, secondary progressive and progressive-relapsing multiple sclerosis. Some patients had no subtype annotation.

General study results and limits: F measure showed strong co-clustering of same-batch samples. Significantly lower normalized Chao1 diversity was found in patients with multiple sclerosis relative to controls. There were several TRBV segments more frequent in patients than controls, and TRBV5-6, TRBV5-1 and TRBV20-1 were among them.

Unique molecular identifiers had been added to the TCR beta cDNA libraries. Starting from roughly 1 to 10 million T cells, the study yielded about half a million cDNA molecules. TCRdb re-called the PCR reads through MiXCR, storing one row per CDR3 protein. The top ten hold 9.5% to 13% of the sample, which has about 460,000 distinct CDR3 sequences, around 40% seen once. This chain uses TRBV7-2 with TRBJ2-7, with D possibly TRBD1 on 5 matching bases. The TCR was taken from a girl under 18 with multiple sclerosis. Material for sequencing was blood. The CDR3, as DNA: TGTGCCAGCAGCCCCGGCCGGACATATTCCTACGAGCAGTACTTC. Protein: CASSPGRTYSYEQYF. Full variable domain (remainder filled in from reference TRBV7-2 and TRBJ2-7): GAGVSQSPSNKVTEKGKDVELRCDPISGHTALYWYRQSLGQGLEFLIYFQGNSAPDKSGLPSDRFSAERTGGSVSTLTIQRTQQEDSAVYLCASSPGRTYSYEQYFGPGTRLTVT.